This TCR beta chain was captured in a study of control samples from healthy donors and cancer patients. Only in-frame clones appear in the TCRdb table, and some are missing; sequencing was by immunoSEQ multiplex PCR. The sample consists of about 130,000 clones, roughly 87% of them appearing once. The length of the CDR3 is 16 residues. Germline CDR1 MDHEN, CDR2 SYDVKM. V lost 3 bases, J lost 6 bases, and 12 bases stayed unmatched. This sequence was found in a man aged 18 to 35 in good health. The sample consisted of blood. J is TRBJ2-7 and V is TRBV28; 9 nucleotides line up with TRBD2. CDR3 DNA: TGTGCCAGCAGTTTCCCAATAGCGGGAGCTAATTTCGAGCAGTACTTC. Encoded protein: CASSFPIAGANFEQYF.